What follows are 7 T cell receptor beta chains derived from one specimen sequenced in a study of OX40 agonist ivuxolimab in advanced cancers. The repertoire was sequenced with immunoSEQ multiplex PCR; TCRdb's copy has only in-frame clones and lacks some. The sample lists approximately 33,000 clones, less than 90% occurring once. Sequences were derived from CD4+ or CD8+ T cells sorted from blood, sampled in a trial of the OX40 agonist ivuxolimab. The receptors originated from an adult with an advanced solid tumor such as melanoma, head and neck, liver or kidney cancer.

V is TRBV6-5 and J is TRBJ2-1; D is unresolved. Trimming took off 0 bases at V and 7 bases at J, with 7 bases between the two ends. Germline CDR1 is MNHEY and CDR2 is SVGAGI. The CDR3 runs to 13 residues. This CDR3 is CASSYSVGNEQFF. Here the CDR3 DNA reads TGTGCCAGCAGTTACTCGGTCGGGAATGAGCAGTTCTTC.

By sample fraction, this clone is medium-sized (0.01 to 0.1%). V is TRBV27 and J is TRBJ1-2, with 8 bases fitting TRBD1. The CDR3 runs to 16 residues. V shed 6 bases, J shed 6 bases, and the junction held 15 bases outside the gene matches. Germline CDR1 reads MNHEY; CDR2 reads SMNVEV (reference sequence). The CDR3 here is CASRLSSGGLVNGYTF. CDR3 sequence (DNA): TGTGCCAGCAGACTATCGTCAGGGGGCTTGGTCAATGGCTACACCTTC.

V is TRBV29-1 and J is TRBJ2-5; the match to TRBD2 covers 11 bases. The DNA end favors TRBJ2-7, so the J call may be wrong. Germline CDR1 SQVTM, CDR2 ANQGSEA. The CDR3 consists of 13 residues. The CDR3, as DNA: TGCAGCGTTTTAGCGGGAGGGCCATACGAGCAGTACTTC. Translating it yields CSVLAGGPYEQYF.

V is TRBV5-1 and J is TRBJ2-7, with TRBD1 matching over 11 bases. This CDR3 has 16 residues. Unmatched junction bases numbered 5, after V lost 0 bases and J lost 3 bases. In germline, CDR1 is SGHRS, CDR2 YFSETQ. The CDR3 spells CASSLEPGQGDYEQYF. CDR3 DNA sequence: TGCGCCAGCAGCTTGGAACCGGGACAGGGGGACTACGAGCAGTACTTC.

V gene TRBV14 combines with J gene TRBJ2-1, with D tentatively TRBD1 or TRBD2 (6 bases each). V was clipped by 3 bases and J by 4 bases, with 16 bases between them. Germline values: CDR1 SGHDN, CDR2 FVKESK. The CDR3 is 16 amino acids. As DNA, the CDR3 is TGTGCCAGCAGCCAGGCGGTGGGGGGCTTATACAATGAGCAGTTCTTC. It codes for CASSQAVGGLYNEQFF. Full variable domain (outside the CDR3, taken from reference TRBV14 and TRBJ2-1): EAGVTQFPSHSVIEKGQTVTLRCDPISGHDNLYWYRRVMGKEIKFLLHFVKESKQDESGMPNNRFLAERTGGTYSTLKVQPAELEDSGVYFCASSQAVGGLYNEQFFGPGTRLTVL.

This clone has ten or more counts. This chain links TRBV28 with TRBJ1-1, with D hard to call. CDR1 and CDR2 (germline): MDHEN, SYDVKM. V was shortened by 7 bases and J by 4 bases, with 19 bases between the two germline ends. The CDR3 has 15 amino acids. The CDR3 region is CASTTGVLGGTEAFF. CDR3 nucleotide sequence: TGTGCCAGCACTACCGGCGTACTGGGTGGCACTGAAGCTTTCTTT.

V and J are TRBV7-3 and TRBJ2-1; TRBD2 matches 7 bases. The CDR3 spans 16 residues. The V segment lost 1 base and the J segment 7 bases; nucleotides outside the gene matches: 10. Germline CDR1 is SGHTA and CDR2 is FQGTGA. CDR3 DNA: TGTGCCAGCAGCTTAAGTCCTAGCGGTACTTGGAATGAGCAGTTCTTC. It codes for CASSLSPSGTWNEQFF.